This T cell receptor beta chain was profiled in a study of blood T cell repertoires in COVID-19. In the study overall: The study drew acute and convalescent COVID-19 samples from the United States, Italy and Spain. T cells, B-cell-depleted T cells, or PBMCs provided the cDNA or gDNA that served as material.

Repertoires were generated with immunoSEQ multiplex PCR, while TCRdb's copy carries only in-frame clones and drops some. The sample records 68,000 or so clones, approximately 89% being singletons. The ends lost 3 bases at V and 8 bases at J; junction bases unmatched: 6. The CDR3 is made up of 13 amino acids. Germline CDR1 LNHDA, CDR2 SQIVND (reference sequence). The sequenced material came from peripheral blood. This receptor was identified in a human donor in a cohort sampled during active COVID-19. This sequence joins TRBV19 and TRBJ1-2; TRBD1 matches 7 bases. The CDR3 spells CASSIGTAGGYTF. The CDR3 coding sequence is TGTGCCAGTAGTATCGGGACAGCCGGCGGCTACACCTTC.